This T cell receptor (beta chain) was captured by sequencing in a study of CD8+CD57+ T cells in acquired aplastic anemia. For the study at large: DNA per sorted CD4+ or CD8+ sample ranged about 0.17 to 27.4 ug, averaging roughly 3.2 ug. Read counts for CD4+ cells (from healthy donors) averaged about 10 million. General study points: Patients shared some 30 CD8+ CDR3 sequences with controls. Significant differences in CD8+ Simpson's diversity were not observed between patients and controls.

In this sample, this clonotype turned up many times. Its antigen is still unknown. Genomic DNA provided the template from which TCR beta VDJ and CDR3 profiles were obtained. TCRdb ran MiXCR on the reads and lists one entry per CDR3 protein. The sample includes a few hundred thousand distinct CDR3 sequences, about two thirds of them seen just once. This CDR3 comprises 15 residues. The TCR sequence derives from a human donor in good health, serving as a control. Sequencing input: sorted CD4+, CD8+, or CD8+CD57+ T cells (not recorded which) from PBMCs. J is TRBJ2-7 and V is TRBV3-2; the DNA was not used to check the table's D call, TRBD2. TRBV3-2 is designated a pseudogene. The CDR3 spells CASSQDGGLPGEQYF. Here the CDR3 DNA reads TGTGCCAGCAGCCAAGACGGGGGGCTACCGGGTGAGCAGTACTTC.